Below are 4 T cell receptor beta chains sequenced from a single sample in a study of CD8+ T cells in alopecia areata. The treatment is: oral pan-JAK inhibitor, 5-10 mg twice daily. Sequencing templates came from extracted RNA that was reverse transcribed into cDNA. Using immunoSEQ multiplex PCR, the repertoire was profiled, and TCRdb retains in-frame clones only, with some absent. Of about 120,000 clones in the sample, around 53% were seen once. Specimen: CD4+ T cells sorted from blood, collected at week 4, from a patient treated with tofacitinib. The receptors derive from a human donor with alopecia areata.

This clone was seen at least ten times. V gene TRBV6-1 combines with J gene TRBJ2-7; 9 bases line up with TRBD1. V shed 1 base, J shed 8 bases, and the junction held 12 bases outside the gene matches. The length of the CDR3 is 16 residues. Per germline, CDR1 MNHNS and CDR2 SASEGT. The CDR3 reads CASSEDGQGSFLQQYF. CDR3 nucleotide sequence: TGTGCCAGCAGTGAAGATGGACAGGGGTCCTTTTTACAGCAGTACTTC.

This chain's CDR3 is CAWEAGLGYEQFF. The CDR3 region has the DNA TGTGCCTGGGAGGCGGGACTAGGCTATGAGCAGTTCTTC. The chain recombines TRBV30 with TRBJ2-1, with TRBD2 matching 8 bases. Germline V gene data show CDR1 as GTSNPN and CDR2 as SVGIG (reference sequence). This CDR3 has 13 amino acids. J was trimmed by 8 bases and V by 5 bases; bases with no gene match: 8.

Only one count was recorded for this clone. The V gene is TRBV30, the J gene TRBJ2-7; perhaps D is TRBD1 or TRBD2 (5 bases each). Germline V gene lookup returns CDR1 GTSNPN and CDR2 SVGIG (reference sequence). This CDR3 has 16 residues. Trimming removed 2 bases at V and 4 bases at J, with 21 bases between. CDR3 in amino acids: CAWSQSRSGRQYEQYF. The CDR3 nucleotides are TGTGCCTGGAGTCAAAGCAGGTCGGGACGCCAATACGAGCAGTACTTC.

This sequence joins TRBV30 and TRBJ2-5, with 7 positions matching TRBD1. Trimming at V came to 0 bases and at J to 6 bases, leaving 4 bases not matched to a gene. Germline values: CDR1 GTSNPN, CDR2 SVGIG (reference sequence). This CDR3 comprises 13 residues. CDR3 amino acids: CAWSVDREKTQYF. The DNA of the CDR3 is TGTGCCTGGAGTGTTGACAGGGAGAAGACCCAGTACTTC.